Below are 23 T cell receptor beta chains sequenced from a single sample in a study of T cells in Graves' hyperthyroidism and ophthalmopathy (dated by TCRdb to the late 2010s). The method was multiplex PCR. The sequencing machine was an Illumina HiSeq 2000. The TCR beta CDR3 regions were amplified from the RNA transcripts. The TCR CDR3 was subjected to a first round of RT-PCR using the HTBI primer set and the Qiagen OneStep RT-PCR kit. TCRdb's own reprocessing of the public reads used fastp at Q25 and MiXCR and kept productive beta chains. All rows with the same CDR3 protein become a single entry with the most common DNA and genes. The sample contains about 640,000 distinct CDR3 sequences, about 20% of them found a single time. The ten biggest clones cover under 35% of the sample. Sequenced: blood. These receptors were obtained from a man under 40 with Graves' ophthalmopathy.

This clonotype has just a few counts. The chain joins TRBV7-8 to TRBJ2-1; TRBD2 aligns across 12 bases. Germline CDR1 is SGHVS and CDR2 is FQNEAQ. The V gene end was trimmed by 7 bases and the J gene end by 8 bases; junction bases not matched to a gene: 21. CDR3 size: 19 residues. The DNA of the CDR3 is TGTGCCAGCACCTCTCCAGGGGGCACTAGCGGGAGGAGCAGGGATGAGCAGTTCTTC. Encoded protein: CASTSPGGTSGRSRDEQFF. Complete variable domain (other parts from reference TRBV7-8 and TRBJ2-1): GAGVSQSPRYKVAKRGQDVALRCDPISGHVSLFWYQQALGQGPEFLTYFQNEAQLDKSGLPSDRFFAERPEGSVSTLKIQRTQQEDSAVYLCASTSPGGTSGRSRDEQFFGPGTRLTVL.

This chain connects TRBV10-3 to TRBJ2-7; D remains ambiguous. Per the germline V gene, CDR1 is ENHRY and CDR2 is SYGVKD. CDR3 length equals 14 residues. Trimming removed 2 bases at V and 3 bases at J, with 11 bases between. The CDR3: CAISEETLFYEQYF. The CDR3 nucleotides read TGTGCCATCAGTGAGGAGACCTTGTTCTACGAGCAGTACTTC.

The rearrangement joins TRBV29-1 to TRBJ2-1, with D maybe TRBD2 (6 bases). Germline V gene data show CDR1 as SQVTM and CDR2 as ANQGSEA. Trimming removed 7 bases from V and 5 bases from J, with 9 bases in between. The CDR3 runs to 11 residues. CDR3 nucleotides: TGCAGCGCGCTAGCGCACAATGAGCAGTTCTTC. It encodes CSALAHNEQFF.

The rearrangement uses TRBV6-1 and TRBJ2-3, with D maybe TRBD1 (7 bases). This CDR3 spans 15 amino acids. Deletions cut 5 bases from V and 2 bases from J, with 14 bases between. Germline V gives CDR1 MNHNS, CDR2 SASEGT. CDR3 bases: TGTGCCAGCAGTCCAGGGGGAGGCGACACAGATACGCAGTATTTT. The encoded protein is CASSPGGGDTDTQYF.

This clonotype was counted a few times. CDR3 sequence: CASSLNGLNTGELFF. As DNA, the CDR3 is TGTGCCAGCAGCTTGAACGGACTGAACACCGGGGAGCTGTTTTTT. The gene calls are TRBV7-9 and TRBJ2-2, with D possibly matching TRBD2 (5 bases). V lost 3 bases and J lost 1, with 9 bases in between. The CDR3 sequence is 15 residues long. The germline V gene encodes CDR1 SEHNR and CDR2 FQNEAQ (reference sequence).

For this clonotype: At one end, the junction sequence differs from germline, possibly due to a read error. The chain is built from TRBV30 and TRBJ2-1; tentatively, D is TRBD1 (7 bases). The CDR3 covers 15 residues. Germline V gene lookup returns CDR1 GTSNPN and CDR2 SVGIG (reference sequence). The CDR3 region has the DNA TGTGCCTGGAGCGGACGGCGGGACAGATACAGTGAGCAGTTCTTC. Encoded protein: CAWSGRRDRYSEQFF.

Concerning this clonotype itself: The final CDR3 position lacks the conserved phenylalanine or tryptophan, pointing to a likely read error. In DNA form, the CDR3 reads TGTGCCAGCAGCCCTACAGACCCGAACACCGGGGAGCTGTTTTAT. Amino acid sequence: CASSPTDPNTGELFY. The chain links TRBV27 to TRBJ2-2; D unresolved. This CDR3 spans 15 amino acids. Trimming removed 6 bases at V and 0 bases at J, with 11 bases between. CDR1 and CDR2 (germline): MNHEY, SMNVEV (reference sequence).

This clonotype came up many times. The chain combines TRBV5-1 with TRBJ1-1, with a weak D call TRBD1 (6 bases). The ends were cut back, 6 bases at V and 1 base at J, with 19 bases in the middle. The V gene's germline CDR1 is SGHRS and CDR2 YFSETQ. The CDR3 is made up of 16 amino acids. CDR3 nucleotide sequence: TGCGCCAGCAAATTCGGAGGGGGGGGACGGAACACTGAAGCTTTCTTT. Translation: CASKFGGGGRNTEAFF.

There are a few counts of this clonotype. The rearrangement links TRBV28 to TRBJ1-5, with 7 positions matching TRBD1. The CDR3 is 13 residues long. In germline, CDR1 is MDHEN, CDR2 SYDVKM. CDR3 region: CGTRRGPNQPQHF. In DNA form, the CDR3 reads TGTGGCACCCGGAGGGGGCCGAATCAGCCCCAGCATTTT.

Ten or more counts support this clonotype. The chain recombines TRBV20-1 with TRBJ2-3, with TRBD2 matching 9 bases. The CDR3 length is 17 residues. Germline CDR1 and CDR2: DFQATT and SNEGSKA (reference sequence). The junction had 13 bases not matched to a gene; V was cut back by 0 bases and J by 6 bases. CDR3 residues: CSARDHLAGIFRDTQYF. The DNA of the CDR3 is TGCAGTGCTAGAGATCATCTAGCGGGGATTTTTCGGGATACGCAGTATTTT.

This clonotype was recorded a few times. This rearrangement joins TRBV24-1 to TRBJ1-5; possible D gene TRBD1, 6 bases. V lost 5 bases to trimming and J lost 6 bases, with 13 bases between them. Per germline, CDR1 KGHDR and CDR2 SFDVKD. This CDR3 is built from 14 residues. The CDR3 protein is CATSVGGASQPQHF. In nucleotides, the CDR3 is TGTGCCACCAGTGTGGGGGGGGCGAGTCAGCCCCAGCATTTT.

This clonotype was observed a single time. The CDR3 carries no conserved terminal phenylalanine or tryptophan, so it likely arises from a read error. The rearrangement uses TRBV6-1 and TRBJ2-1, with a possible D match to TRBD2 (6 bases). Trimming took off 7 bases at V and 0 bases at J, with 16 bases between the two ends. This CDR3 comprises 16 residues. The germline V gene has CDR1 MNHNS and CDR2 SASEGT. The CDR3 bases are TGTGCCAGCACTCCCGGGGGTTCTCGCTCCTACAATGAGCAGTTCCTC. Amino acid sequence: CASTPGGSRSYNEQFL.

This clonotype was counted many times. The genes are TRBV28 and TRBJ2-5, with TRBD1 as a possible D gene (6 bases). In germline, CDR1 is MDHEN, CDR2 SYDVKM. V lost 1 base and J 5 bases, leaving 20 bases between the germline ends. The CDR3 is 17 amino acids. For the CDR3, the DNA is TGTGCCAGCAGTTTATCAAGGGGGTGGGGTTCCGGGGAGACCCAGTACTTC. Translating gives CASSLSRGWGSGETQYF.

There are a few counts of this clonotype. The chain employs TRBV20-1 and TRBJ1-2; 9 nucleotides match TRBD1. CDR3 length: 13 residues. Germline values: CDR1 DFQATT, CDR2 SNEGSKA (reference sequence). Trimming removed 5 bases from V and 1 base from J; junction bases left unmatched: 2. CDR3 region: CSAWDRVNYGYTF. The DNA of the CDR3 is TGCAGTGCTTGGGACAGGGTTAACTATGGCTACACCTTC.

This clonotype was observed a few times. J is TRBJ2-1 and V is TRBV7-9; 11 bases line up with TRBD2. The closer fit of TRBJ2-7 to the DNA end suggests the J call may be wrong. CDR3 length equals 15 residues. CDR1 SEHNR and CDR2 FQNEAQ come from the germline V gene (reference sequence). The CDR3 DNA reads as TGTGCCAGCAGCTTGACTAGCGGGAACGTCAATGAGCAGTACTTC. Translation: CASSLTSGNVNEQYF.

Details on this clonotype: Just one base apart from a much larger clone, this may be a read error. The chain uses TRBV7-2 and TRBJ2-1; D gene ambiguous. Germline CDR1 and CDR2: SGHTA and FQGNSA. The length of the CDR3 is 14 residues. Trimming left V 3 bases short and J 9 bases short, with 15 bases between. The CDR3 DNA is TGTGCCAGCAGCTTTAACCCATTGATGGGTGAGCAGTTCTTC. Its translation: CASSFNPLMGEQFF.

This clonotype came up many times. The chain joins TRBV28 to TRBJ2-3; TRBD2 agrees at 8 bases. The germline gives CDR1 MDHEN, CDR2 SYDVKM. The CDR3 has 17 amino acids. The V and J ends lost 3 bases and 5 bases, in that order; junction bases with no gene match: 13. The CDR3 nucleotides read TGTGCCAGCAGTTTGGCGAGGGCTAGCGGGCAGCGAGATACGCAGTATTTT. Translated, it gives CASSLARASGQRDTQYF.

The rearrangement links TRBV28 to TRBJ2-1; TRBD2 aligns across 10 bases. The CDR3 consists of 14 residues. The V and J ends lost 5 bases and 8 bases, in that order; junction bases with no gene match: 6. The germline V gene has CDR1 MDHEN and CDR2 SYDVKM. CDR3 protein: CASSKPSGSYEQFF. The CDR3 nucleotides read TGTGCCAGCAGTAAGCCTAGCGGGAGTTATGAGCAGTTCTTC.

The sample holds a few counts of this clonotype. The chain carries TRBV7-9 and TRBJ2-7; possibly TRBD2 for D (6 bases). The V gene lost 11 bases and the J gene lost 6 bases, with 20 bases spanning the gap. This CDR3 has 13 amino acids. The germline CDR1 and CDR2 sequences are SEHNR and FQNEAQ (reference sequence). The CDR3: CAEVADGSCEQYF. DNA for the CDR3: TGTGCCGAAGTAGCCGACGGGAGCTGCGAGCAGTACTTC. Full variable domain (remainder filled in from reference TRBV7-9 and TRBJ2-7): DTGVSQNPRHKITKRGQNVTFRCDPISEHNRLYWYRQTLGQGPEFLTYFQNEAQLEKSRLLSDRFSAERPKGSFSTLEIQRTEQGDSAMYLCAEVADGSCEQYFGPGTRLTVT.

A word on this clonotype: At one of its ends the junction is not consistent with the germline gene, which may arise from a read error. The chain uses TRBV6-2 or TRBV6-3 and TRBJ1-1; tentatively, D is TRBD1 (5 bases). The CDR3 covers 15 residues. Per germline, CDR1 MNHEY and CDR2 SVGEGT. The CDR3 bases are TGTGCCAGCAGTGCGTCGACGGGGGTACTGACTGCAGCTTTCTTT. Encoded protein: CASSASTGVLTAAFF.

This clonotype was seen many times. This chain joins TRBV28 and TRBJ1-5, with a possible D match to TRBD1 (5 bases). The CDR3 covers 14 residues. V was shortened by 2 bases and J by 2 bases, with 7 bases between the two germline ends. Germline V gives CDR1 MDHEN, CDR2 SYDVKM. The CDR3 sequence is CASSLPGRNQPQHF. As DNA, the CDR3 is TGTGCCAGCAGTTTACCAGGGCGCAATCAGCCCCAGCATTTT.

This clonotype was found a few times. The rearrangement joins TRBV27 to TRBJ2-2; no firm D call. V was cut by 6 bases and J by 3 bases, with 11 bases left in between. Per germline, CDR1 MNHEY and CDR2 SMNVEV (reference sequence). The CDR3 contains 14 residues. The CDR3 loop reads CASRLKWDTGELFF. The DNA for the CDR3 is TGTGCCAGCAGACTAAAGTGGGACACCGGGGAGCTGTTTTTT.

This sequence joins TRBV20-1 and TRBJ2-4; TRBD1 might be the D (6 bases). Between the trimmed V and J ends, which lost 4 bases and 2 bases, there was a span of 12 bases. The germline CDR1 and CDR2 sequences are DFQATT and SNEGSKA (reference sequence). The CDR3 has 14 amino acids. CDR3 protein: CSATTGQPKNIQYF. The CDR3 DNA is TGCAGTGCTACTACGGGACAACCCAAAAACATTCAGTACTTC.